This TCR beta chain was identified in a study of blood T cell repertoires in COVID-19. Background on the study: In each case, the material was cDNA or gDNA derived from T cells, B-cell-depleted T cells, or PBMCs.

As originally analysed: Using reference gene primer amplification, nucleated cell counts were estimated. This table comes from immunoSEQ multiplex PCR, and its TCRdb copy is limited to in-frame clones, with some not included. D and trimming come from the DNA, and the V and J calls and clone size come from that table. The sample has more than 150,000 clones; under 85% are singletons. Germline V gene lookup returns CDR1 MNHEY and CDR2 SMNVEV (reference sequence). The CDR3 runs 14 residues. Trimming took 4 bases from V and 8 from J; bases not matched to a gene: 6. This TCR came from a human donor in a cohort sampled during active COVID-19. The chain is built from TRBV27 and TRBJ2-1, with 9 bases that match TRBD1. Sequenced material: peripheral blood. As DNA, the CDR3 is TGTGCCAGCAGTTCGGGACAGGGTAGGGATGAGCAGTTCTTC. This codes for CASSSGQGRDEQFF.